The 16 T cell receptor beta chains presented below share a single source sample, sequenced in a study of T-cell memory formation after mild COVID-19. A single record per CDR3 protein comes from TCRdb applying MiXCR to the 5' RACE reads. The repertoire holds 430,000 or so distinct CDR3 sequences, with about 23% as singletons. The specimen was PBMCs or a T cell subset sorted from them (not recorded which). The receptors derive from an adult woman who had mild COVID-19 (a few samples of this study predate the infection). Cell type and time point are not known.

The genes are TRBV20-1 and TRBJ2-1; a weak D match, TRBD1 (6 bases). In germline, CDR1 is DFQATT, CDR2 SNEGSKA (reference sequence). V lost 1 base, J lost 9 bases, and 13 bases lay in between. This CDR3 contains 13 residues. The CDR3 sequence is CSARATGRGEQFF. CDR3 nucleotides: TGCAGTGCTAGAGCTACAGGGCGTGGTGAGCAGTTCTTC.

The V gene is TRBV18, the J gene TRBJ2-1; the D is unclear. This CDR3 has 13 residues. The V gene's germline CDR1 is KGHSH and CDR2 LQKENI. Trimming took 1 base from V and 10 from J, leaving 11 bases between them. CDR3 sequence reads: CASSPLMGNEQFF. CDR3 sequence (DNA): TGTGCCAGCTCACCACTTATGGGGAACGAGCAGTTCTTC.

The chain recombines TRBV4-1 with TRBJ2-1, with D perhaps TRBD1 (6 bases). CDR3 length: 13 residues. The germline V gene encodes CDR1 MGHRA and CDR2 YSYEKL. With 4 bases removed from V and 5 bases from J, the gap between germline ends came to 9 bases. This CDR3 is CASSRPGDNEQFF. Here the CDR3 DNA reads TGCGCCAGCAGCCGCCCAGGGGACAATGAGCAGTTCTTC.

V usage is TRBV9 and J usage is TRBJ2-7, with D possibly matching TRBD2 (6 bases). The length of the CDR3 is 16 residues. Germline CDR1 reads SGDLS; CDR2 reads YYNGEE. V dropped 0 bases and J dropped 0 bases, with 13 bases sitting between them. CDR3 amino acids: CASSVDGAGSSYEQYF. The CDR3 DNA is TGTGCCAGCAGCGTAGATGGGGCGGGGAGCTCCTACGAGCAGTACTTC.

This clonotype was found a few times. V usage is TRBV29-1 and J usage is TRBJ1-3; D call uncertain. V was pared by 6 bases and J by 4 bases, with 10 bases between. Germline CDR1 and CDR2: SQVTM and ANQGSEA. The CDR3 has 12 residues. CDR3 protein: CSVTEGGNTIYF. The CDR3 nucleotides are TGCAGCGTGACCGAGGGAGGAAACACCATATATTTT.

CDR3 amino acids: CASSPRGGQPQHF. Written as DNA, the CDR3 is TGCGCCAGCAGCCCTCGAGGAGGTCAGCCCCAGCATTTT. This rearrangement joins TRBV4-1 to TRBJ1-5, with no clear D. Germline V gene lookup returns CDR1 MGHRA and CDR2 YSYEKL. CDR3 length equals 13 residues. Trimming stripped 4 bases from V and 6 bases from J, with 10 bases between.

The chain recombines TRBV9 with TRBJ2-3, with 11 bases matching TRBD2. The J segment lost 2 bases and the V segment lost 4 bases, leaving 9 bases of the junction unmatched. The CDR3 loop spans 17 amino acids. Germline values: CDR1 SGDLS, CDR2 YYNGEE. CDR3 protein: CASSPGGTSGPTDTQYF. As DNA, the CDR3 is TGTGCCAGCAGCCCTGGGGGGACTAGCGGTCCCACAGATACGCAGTATTTT.

V is TRBV12-3 or TRBV12-4 and J is TRBJ1-2; D not resolved. Trimming stripped 6 bases from V and 6 bases from J, with 14 bases between. CDR3 length: 13 residues. The CDR3 sequence: CASSQPPKDGYTF. The CDR3 nucleotides read TGTGCCAGCAGCCAGCCCCCTAAGGATGGCTACACCTTC.

The rearrangement links TRBV20-1 to TRBJ2-1; D gene ambiguous. The germline V gene encodes CDR1 DFQATT and CDR2 SNEGSKA (reference sequence). V was pared by 2 bases and J by 6 bases, with 17 bases between. This CDR3 comprises 15 residues. The CDR3 sequence: CSARSSAEPINEQFF. The CDR3, as DNA: TGCAGTGCTAGAAGTTCGGCAGAACCAATCAATGAGCAGTTCTTC.

The V and J genes are TRBV5-6 and TRBJ2-7, with 7 bases fitting TRBD1. The V gene end was trimmed by 2 bases and the J gene end by 0 bases; junction bases not matched to a gene: 8. In germline, CDR1 is SGHDT, CDR2 YYEEEE. The length of the CDR3 is 16 residues. CDR3 sequence reads: CASSFPPGTVSYEQYF. For the CDR3, the DNA is TGTGCCAGCAGCTTCCCCCCCGGGACAGTCTCCTACGAGCAGTACTTC. The whole variable domain, filled in from reference TRBV5-6 and TRBJ2-7, reads DAGVTQSPTHLIKTRGQQVTLRCSPKSGHDTVSWYQQALGQGPQFIFQYYEEEERQRGNFPDRFSGHQFPNYSSELNVNALLLGDSALYLCASSFPPGTVSYEQYFGPGTRLTVT.

This chain connects TRBV12-3 or TRBV12-4 to TRBJ2-3; the match to TRBD2 covers 8 bases. The junction had 4 bases not matched to a gene; V was cut back by 3 bases and J by 2 bases. This CDR3 has 15 amino acids. The CDR3, as DNA: TGTGCCAGCAGTTTGTTAGCGGGGTTCACAGATACGCAGTATTTT. Amino acids: CASSLLAGFTDTQYF.

The chain couples TRBV18 to TRBJ2-7, with a tentative D call TRBD1 (6 bases). From germline, CDR1 is KGHSH and CDR2 LQKENI. V lost 3 bases to trimming and J lost 5 bases, with 14 bases between them. The CDR3 sequence is 14 residues long. The CDR3 loop is CASSPQTGVHEQYF. The CDR3 region has the DNA TGTGCCAGCTCACCCCAGACAGGCGTCCACGAGCAGTACTTC.

The CDR3 reads CASYGTNAGELFF. The CDR3 region has the DNA TGTGCCAGCTACGGTACCAACGCCGGGGAGCTGTTTTTT. The V and J genes are TRBV12-3 or TRBV12-4 and TRBJ2-2; no definite D call. V was clipped by 8 bases and J by 6 bases, with 13 bases between them. CDR3 length equals 13 residues.

The V gene is TRBV7-9, the J gene TRBJ2-7; D is unclear. Trimming pared 5 bases from V and 3 bases from J, leaving 11 bases between. The CDR3 totals 13 residues. The germline V gene has CDR1 SEHNR and CDR2 FQNEAQ (reference sequence). Written as DNA, the CDR3 is TGTGCCAGCAGCCCGGCCGAGGACTACGAGCAGTACTTC. It yields the protein CASSPAEDYEQYF.

This clonotype was seen more than once but under ten times. The V call is TRBV24-1, the J call TRBJ2-7; 7 nucleotides line up with TRBD1. Germline V gives CDR1 KGHDR, CDR2 SFDVKD. The CDR3 runs 13 residues. With V trimmed by 2 bases and J by 5 bases, 2 bases remained unmatched. This chain's CDR3 is CATSDYRGHEQYF. The CDR3 DNA sequence: TGTGCCACCAGTGATTATAGGGGGCACGAGCAGTACTTC.

The gene calls are TRBV6-1 and TRBJ2-7; 11 nucleotides line up with TRBD1. The germline CDR1 and CDR2 sequences are MNHNS and SASEGT. Trimming at V came to 6 bases and at J to 6 bases, leaving 10 bases not matched to a gene. The CDR3 has 15 residues. The CDR3 sequence is CASRRVADRGREQYF. The CDR3 DNA reads as TGTGCCAGCAGGAGGGTTGCGGACAGGGGGCGCGAGCAGTACTTC.